This TCR beta chain appears in the sequencing data of a study of T cell repertoires in cytomegalovirus infection. The wider study: Well-studied HLA-B-restricted epitopes and recently identified HLA-C-restricted epitopes of CMV were both used in the study.

The CDR3 is 17 amino acids. V was trimmed by 3 bases and J by 7 bases, leaving 24 bases between them. Germline lookup yields CDR1 LNHDA and CDR2 SQIVND (reference sequence). As regards this clonotype: The antigen is unknown.

In TCRdb, the reads were re-called with MiXCR into one record per CDR3 protein. The table records about 160,000 distinct CDR3 sequences, roughly 20% of them present only once. This TCR derives from a human donor in good health (CMV status not recorded). Some clones in this sample may be carry-over from other donors' samples. The V gene is TRBV19, the J gene TRBJ1-2; D perhaps matches TRBD1 (6 bases). The sample consisted of CD8+ T cells from cultured PBMCs, taken from culture after CMV antigen stimulation. The DNA for the CDR3 is TGTGCCAGTAGTATTCAAGGGGAGCAGGGGATGGATGGTGGCTACACCTTC. Its protein product is CASSIQGEQGMDGGYTF. Complete variable domain (other parts from reference TRBV19 and TRBJ1-2): DGGITQSPKYLFRKEGQNVTLSCEQNLNHDAMYWYRQDPGQGLRLIYYSQIVNDFQKGDIAEGYSVSREKKESFPLTVTSAQKNPTAFYLCASSIQGEQGMDGGYTFGSGTRLTVV.